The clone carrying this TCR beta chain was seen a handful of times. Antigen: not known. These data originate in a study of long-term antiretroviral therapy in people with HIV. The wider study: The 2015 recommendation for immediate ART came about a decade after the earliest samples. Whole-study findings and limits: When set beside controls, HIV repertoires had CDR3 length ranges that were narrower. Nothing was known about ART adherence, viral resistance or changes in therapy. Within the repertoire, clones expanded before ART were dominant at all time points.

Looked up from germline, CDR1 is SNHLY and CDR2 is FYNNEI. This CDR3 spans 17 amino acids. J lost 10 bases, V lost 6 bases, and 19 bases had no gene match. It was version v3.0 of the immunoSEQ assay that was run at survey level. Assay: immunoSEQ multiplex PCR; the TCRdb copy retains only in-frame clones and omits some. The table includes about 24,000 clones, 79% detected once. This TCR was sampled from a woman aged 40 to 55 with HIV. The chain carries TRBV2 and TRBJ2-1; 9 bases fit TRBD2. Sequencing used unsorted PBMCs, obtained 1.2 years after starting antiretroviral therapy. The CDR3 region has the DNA TGTGCCAGCAGCACAAAACGGCGGAATCGCGGGAGGGAGGAGCAGTTCTTC. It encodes CASSTKRRNRGREEQFF.